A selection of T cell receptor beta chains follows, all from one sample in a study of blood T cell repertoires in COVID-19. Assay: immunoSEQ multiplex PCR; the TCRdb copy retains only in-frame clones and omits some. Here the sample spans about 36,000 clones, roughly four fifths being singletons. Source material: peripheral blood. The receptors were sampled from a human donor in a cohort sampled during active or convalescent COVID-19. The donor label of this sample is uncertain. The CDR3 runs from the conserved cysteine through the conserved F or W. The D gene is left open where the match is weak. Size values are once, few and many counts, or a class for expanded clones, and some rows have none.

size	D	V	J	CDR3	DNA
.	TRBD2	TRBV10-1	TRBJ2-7	CASRGLAGSGEQYF	TGCGCCAGCAGGGGACTAGCGGGATCGGGGGAGCAGTACTTC
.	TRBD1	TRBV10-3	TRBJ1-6	CAISVRDRDSPLHF	TGTGCCATCAGTGTCCGGGACAGGGACTCACCCCTCCACTTT
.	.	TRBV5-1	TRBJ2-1	CASSFAPDLVAYNEQFF	TGCGCCAGCAGCTTTGCTCCGGACTTAGTGGCCTACAATGAGCAGTTCTTC
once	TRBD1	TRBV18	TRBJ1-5	CASSPQDRSNQPQHF	TGTGCCAGCTCACCACAGGACAGGAGCAATCAGCCCCAGCATTTT
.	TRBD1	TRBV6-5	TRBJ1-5	CASSRTGESNQPQHF	TGTGCCAGCAGTCGGACAGGGGAAAGCAATCAGCCCCAGCATTTT
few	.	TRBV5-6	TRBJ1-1	CASSRTANTEAFF	TGTGCCAGCAGCCGGACAGCGAACACTGAAGCTTTCTTT
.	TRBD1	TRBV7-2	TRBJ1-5	CASSPRQGDQPQHF	TGTGCCAGCAGCCCGAGACAGGGTGATCAGCCCCAGCATTTT
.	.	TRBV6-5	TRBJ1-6	CASRNMKGDSPLHF	TGTGCCAGCAGGAATATGAAGGGGGATTCACCCCTCCACTTT
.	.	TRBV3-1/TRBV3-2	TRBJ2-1	CASSHKHNEQFF	TGTGCCAGCAGCCACAAGCACAATGAGCAGTTCTTC
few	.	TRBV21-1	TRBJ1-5	CATAWEPGTGGQSAQHF	TGTGCCACCGCATGGGAACCTGGGACAGGGGGGCAATCAGCCCAGCATTTT
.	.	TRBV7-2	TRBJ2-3	CASSSTGLNTDTQYF	TGTGCCAGCAGCTCCACGGGTCTCAACACAGATACGCAGTATTTT
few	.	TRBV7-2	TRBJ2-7	CASTPDFSYEQYF	TGTGCCAGCACGCCGGACTTTTCCTACGAGCAGTACTTC
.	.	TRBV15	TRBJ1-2	CATSRGYRDYGYTF	TGTGCCACCAGCAGAGGGTACAGGGATTATGGCTACACCTTC
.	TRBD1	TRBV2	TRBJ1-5	CASSRDRGDQPQHF	TGTGCCAGCAGTAGGGACAGGGGAGATCAGCCCCAGCATTTT
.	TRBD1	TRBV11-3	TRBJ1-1	CASSFDFDRGNTEAFF	TGTGCCAGCAGCTTCGACTTCGACAGGGGGAACACTGAAGCTTTCTTT
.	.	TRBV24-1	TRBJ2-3	CATSDLDKNTQYF	TGTGCCACCAGTGATTTGGACAAGAATACGCAGTATTTT
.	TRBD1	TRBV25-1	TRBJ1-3	CASSPTGSSGNTIYF	TGTGCCAGCAGCCCGACAGGGTCCTCTGGAAACACCATATATTTT
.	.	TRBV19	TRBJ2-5	CASSRSYQETQYF	TGTGCCAGTAGTCGGAGTTATCAAGAGACCCAGTACTTC
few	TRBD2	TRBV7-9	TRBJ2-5	CASSLGGSGSRETQYF	TGTGCCAGCAGCTTAGGAGGCAGCGGGAGTAGGGAGACCCAGTACTTC
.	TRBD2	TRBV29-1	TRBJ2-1	CSVDPRTSGRLNEQFF	TGCAGCGTTGACCCGAGGACTAGCGGGAGGTTGAATGAGCAGTTCTTC
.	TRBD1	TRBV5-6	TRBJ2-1	CASSLYRGSEQFF	TGTGCCAGCAGCCTATACAGGGGTAGTGAGCAGTTCTTC
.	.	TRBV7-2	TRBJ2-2	CASSLSGTRELFF	TGTGCCAGCAGCTTATCGGGGACAAGGGAGCTGTTTTTT
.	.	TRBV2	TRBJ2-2	CASKAPGGELFF	TGTGCCAGCAAGGCCCCGGGGGGGGAGCTGTTTTTT
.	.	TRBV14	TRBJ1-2	CASSLDQQGYTF	TGTGCCAGCAGCCTGGATCAACAGGGCTACACCTTC
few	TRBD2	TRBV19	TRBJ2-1	CASRTSGPSYNEQFF	TGTGCCAGTAGGACTAGCGGGCCATCCTACAATGAGCAGTTCTTC
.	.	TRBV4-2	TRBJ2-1	CASSQGIWGPNEQFF	TGTGCCAGCAGCCAAGGGATCTGGGGGCCCAATGAGCAGTTCTTC
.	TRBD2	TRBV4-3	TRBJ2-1	CASSQVPLAGEAEQFF	TGCGCCAGCAGCCAAGTCCCACTAGCGGGAGAAGCTGAGCAGTTCTTC
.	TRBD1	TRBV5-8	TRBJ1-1	CASRGRQGSNTEAFF	TGTGCCAGCAGGGGGAGACAGGGGTCGAACACTGAAGCTTTCTTT
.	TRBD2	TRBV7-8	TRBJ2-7	CASSFRTSSYEQYF	TGTGCCAGCAGCTTCCGGACTAGTTCCTACGAGCAGTACTTC
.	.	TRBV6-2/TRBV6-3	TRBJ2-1	CASSSTINEQFF	TGTGCCAGCAGTTCCACTATTAATGAGCAGTTCTTC
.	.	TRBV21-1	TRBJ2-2	CASIRGTGELFF	TGTGCCAGCATTCGAGGCACCGGGGAGCTGTTTTTT
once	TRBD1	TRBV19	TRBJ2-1	CASSRRQGSVNEQFF	TGTGCCAGTAGCCGTAGACAGGGATCAGTCAATGAGCAGTTCTTC
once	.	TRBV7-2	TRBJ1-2	CASSLAQDTYGYTF	TGTGCCAGCAGCTTAGCTCAGGACACCTATGGCTACACCTTC
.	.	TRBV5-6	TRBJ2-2	CASSLFSDGELFF	TGTGCCAGCAGCTTGTTCAGCGACGGGGAGCTGTTTTTT
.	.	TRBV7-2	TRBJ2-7	CASSPQGNHEQYF	TGTGCCAGCAGCCCCCAGGGGAACCACGAGCAGTACTTC
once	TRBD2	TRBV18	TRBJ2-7	CASSPGLADPYEQYF	TGTGCCAGCTCACCTGGACTAGCGGACCCCTACGAGCAGTACTTC
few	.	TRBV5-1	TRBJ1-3	CASSLAAGDHTIYF	TGCGCCAGCAGCTTGGCCGCAGGGGATCACACCATATATTTT
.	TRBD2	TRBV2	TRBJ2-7	CASSGTLASGNEQYF	TGTGCCAGCAGCGGCACCCTTGCTAGCGGGAATGAGCAGTACTTC
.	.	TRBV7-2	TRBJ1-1	CASSLVLGGGGNTEAFF	TGTGCCAGCAGCTTAGTCCTCGGGGGGGGAGGAAACACTGAAGCTTTCTTT
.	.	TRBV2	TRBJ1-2	CASRPSKQPYGYTF	TGTGCCAGCAGACCCTCTAAACAGCCCTATGGCTACACCTTC
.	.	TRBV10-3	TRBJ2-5	CAISDPTRVQETQYF	TGTGCCATCAGTGATCCGACTAGGGTCCAAGAGACCCAGTACTTC
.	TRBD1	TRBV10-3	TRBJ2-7	CAISESLGTGRNEQYF	TGTGCCATCAGTGAGTCGCTGGGGACAGGGCGGAACGAGCAGTACTTC
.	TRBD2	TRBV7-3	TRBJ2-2	CASSRTRRGTGELFF	TGTGCCAGCAGCAGGACTAGAAGGGGCACCGGGGAGCTGTTTTTT
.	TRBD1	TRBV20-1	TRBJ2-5	CGVQGAQTQYF	TGCGGAGTACAGGGGGCACAGACCCAGTACTTC
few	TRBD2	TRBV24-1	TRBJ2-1	CATSDPSGLAGGEQFF	TGTGCCACCAGTGATCCCAGCGGACTAGCGGGAGGAGAGCAGTTCTTC
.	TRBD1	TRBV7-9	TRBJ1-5	CASSPGQGPHQPQHF	TGTGCCAGCAGCCCTGGACAGGGACCTCATCAGCCCCAGCATTTT
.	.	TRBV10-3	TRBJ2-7	CAISGQTYEQYF	TGTGCCATCAGTGGACAGACCTACGAGCAGTACTTC
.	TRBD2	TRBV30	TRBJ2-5	CAWSDAGTSGQETQYF	TGTGCCTGGAGTGACGCAGGGACTAGCGGACAAGAGACCCAGTACTTC
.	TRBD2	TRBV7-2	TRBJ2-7	CASSLDGLAGGEQYF	TGTGCCAGCAGCTTAGACGGGCTAGCGGGAGGCGAGCAGTACTTC
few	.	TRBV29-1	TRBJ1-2	CSVVQGNGYTF	TGCAGCGTTGTCCAGGGCAATGGCTACACCTTC
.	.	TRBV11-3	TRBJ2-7	CASSLSLASYYEQYF	TGTGCCAGCAGCTTGAGCCTAGCGTCCTACTACGAGCAGTACTTC
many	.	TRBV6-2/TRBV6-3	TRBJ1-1	CASSSAGRTAHTEAFF	TGTGCCAGCAGCTCGGCGGGCCGGACAGCTCACACTGAAGCTTTCTTT
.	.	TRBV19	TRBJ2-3	CASSMTRGDTQYF	TGTGCCAGTAGTATGACCCGGGGAGATACGCAGTATTTT